A single sample is the source of the 18 T cell receptor beta chains below, sequenced in a study of breast tumors, draining lymph nodes, adjacent tissues. The lymph nodes were axillary draining lymph nodes from breast cancer patients. Via MiXCR, TCRdb re-called the multiplex PCR reads, giving one row per CDR3 protein. The sample includes about 150,000 distinct CDR3 sequences, about 30% of them seen just once. Sequencing was carried out using axillary lymph node tissue. Receptors originate from a female donor with breast cancer. Some clones in this sample may be carry-over from other donors' samples.

This clonotype occurred a few times. This sequence may be a read error, since a much larger clone differs from it by one base. The chain employs TRBV7-7 and TRBJ2-5, with TRBD2 as a possible D gene (6 bases). This CDR3 is built from 15 residues. The germline V gene encodes CDR1 SSHAT and CDR2 FNYEAQ (reference sequence). This CDR3 is CASSPYTAGQETQHF. Here the CDR3 DNA reads TGTGCTAGCAGCCCCTATACGGCGGGGCAAGAGACCCAGCACTTC.

The sample holds many counts of this clonotype. This rearrangement joins TRBV27 to TRBJ2-7; D unresolved. This CDR3 region has 14 residues. From germline, CDR1 is MNHEY and CDR2 SMNVEV (reference sequence). The germline V and J ends were trimmed by 2 bases and 3 bases, with 11 bases remaining between them. The CDR3 loop reads CASSLLVNGYEQYF. The DNA of the CDR3 is TGTGCCAGCAGTTTACTCGTCAACGGCTACGAGCAGTACTTC.

This chain links TRBV20-1 with TRBJ2-1; 7 bases map to TRBD2. The CDR3 runs 15 residues. Germline assignment: CDR1 DFQATT and CDR2 SNEGSKA (reference sequence). The CDR3 is CQPGEAGTRAGGQFF. CDR3 DNA sequence: TGCCAACCCGGAGAAGCGGGGACTCGTGCTGGTGGGCAGTTCTTC.

At least ten counts were recorded for this clonotype. The chain recombines TRBV2 with TRBJ1-1; 8 bases are a match to TRBD1. After removal of 6 bases from V and 1 base from J, the junction contained 1 base not matched to a gene. Germline CDR1 and CDR2: SNHLY and FYNNEI. The CDR3 is 13 residues long. CDR3 amino acids: CASRGQGNTEAFF. CDR3 DNA sequence: TGTGCCAGCAGAGGACAGGGGAACACTGAAGCTTTCTTT.

This rearrangement joins TRBV19 to TRBJ1-2, with TRBD1 matching 7 bases. This CDR3 contains 14 residues. Germline loops: CDR1 LNHDA, CDR2 SQIVND (reference sequence). With V trimmed by 3 bases and J by 0 bases, 1 base remained unmatched. DNA of the CDR3: TGTGCCAGTAGTATCGGGACAGCTAACTATGGCTACACCTTC. Translating gives CASSIGTANYGYTF. Supplemented by reference TRBV19 and TRBJ1-2, the full variable domain reads DGGITQSPKYLFRKEGQNVTLSCEQNLNHDAMYWYRQDPGQGLRLIYYSQIVNDFQKGDIAEGYSVSREKKESFPLTVTSAQKNPTAFYLCASSIGTANYGYTFGSGTRLTVV.

This clonotype was detected ten times or more. The chain carries TRBV5-5 and TRBJ2-7; 10 bases map to TRBD1. CDR1 is SGHKS and CDR2 is YYEKEE in the germline V gene (reference sequence). CDR3 size: 15 residues. V shed 0 bases and J 7 bases; nucleotides not matched to a gene: 7. CDR3 sequence: CASSLAAGQGWEQYF. CDR3 DNA sequence: TGTGCCAGCAGCTTGGCCGCGGGACAGGGGTGGGAGCAGTACTTC.

This clonotype has only one observation. V and J are TRBV15 and TRBJ1-3, with D uncertain. The CDR3 has 13 amino acids. Deletions cut 0 bases from V and 9 bases from J, with 9 bases between. CDR1 is LNHNV, CDR2 YYDKDF, per germline (reference sequence). The CDR3 DNA reads TGTGCCACCAGCAGAGATGGGGTTGGCACCATATATTTT. This codes for CATSRDGVGTIYF.

There are many counts of this clonotype. The chain recombines TRBV12-3 or TRBV12-4 with TRBJ2-1, with D possibly being TRBD2 (6 bases). The CDR3 runs 15 residues. V lost 6 bases and J 4 bases, leaving 16 bases between the germline ends. The CDR3 bases are TGTGCCAGCAGCCGAAGTGGGGGGAGATACAATGAGCAGTTCTTC. Translated: CASSRSGGRYNEQFF.

This clonotype was recorded at least ten times. The V and J genes are TRBV2 and TRBJ1-2, with a possible D match to TRBD1 (6 bases). Germline V gene data show CDR1 as SNHLY and CDR2 as FYNNEI. V lost 5 bases to trimming and J lost 4 bases, with 11 bases between them. The CDR3 is made up of 13 amino acids. This chain's CDR3 is CASSYGQTYGYTF. CDR3 sequence (DNA): TGTGCCAGCAGTTATGGACAGACCTATGGCTACACCTTC.

The table lists this clonotype with a few counts. The V and J genes are TRBV5-1 and TRBJ2-6, with 7 nucleotides matching TRBD1. The CDR3 covers 19 residues. Germline CDR1 SGHRS, CDR2 YFSETQ. Germline trimming cut 4 bases from V and 2 bases from J; bases unmatched to any gene: 15. The DNA of the CDR3 is TGCGCCAGCAGCCCCCTCCGGGACAGCCTGCTTCCTGGGGCCAACGTCCTGACTTTC. Its translation is CASSPLRDSLLPGANVLTF.

This clonotype was counted ten times or more. The V call is TRBV18, the J call TRBJ1-4; no firm D call. This CDR3 has 12 residues. The ends were cut back, 5 bases at V and 0 bases at J, with 1 base in the middle. CDR1 KGHSH and CDR2 LQKENI come from the germline V gene. The CDR3 region has the DNA TGTGCCAGCTCAGCAACTAATGAAAAACTGTTTTTT. Amino acid sequence: CASSATNEKLFF.

The chain uses TRBV5-1 and TRBJ2-7, with D unclear. Germline assignment: CDR1 SGHRS and CDR2 YFSETQ. V dropped 0 bases and J dropped 11 bases, with 3 bases sitting between them. The CDR3 length is 9 residues. The CDR3 coding sequence is TGCGCCAGCAGCTTGGGCGAGTACTTC. Translation: CASSLGEYF.

This clonotype was observed many times. It may be a read error: a sequence one base away is much more abundant. Lacking the conserved final phenylalanine or tryptophan, this CDR3 likely reflects a read error. The chain uses TRBV7-9 and TRBJ2-5; 7 nucleotides agree with TRBD1. CDR3 length: 15 residues. J lost 3 bases, V lost 2 bases, and 6 bases had no gene match. Germline values: CDR1 SEHNR, CDR2 FQNEAQ (reference sequence). Here the CDR3 reads CASSLSGTAKETQYS. Here the CDR3 DNA reads TGTGCCAGCAGCTTATCAGGGACAGCAAAAGAGACCCAGTACTCC.

The table lists this clonotype with many counts. This chain connects TRBV7-9 to TRBJ2-3; either TRBD1 or TRBD2 may fit D (5 bases each). Germline-derived CDR1 and CDR2 are SEHNR and FQNEAQ (reference sequence). V was clipped by 7 bases and J by 1 base, with 12 bases between them. The CDR3 covers 14 residues. The CDR3, as DNA: TGTGCCAGCAAGTCCCGGGGCGGCACAGATACGCAGTATTTT. Protein product: CASKSRGGTDTQYF.

As to this clonotype: Its ends do not fully match the called genes, so a read error is possible. This sequence joins TRBV7-2 and TRBJ1-6; TRBD1 matches 7 bases. The V gene's germline CDR1 is SGHTA and CDR2 FQGNSA. CDR3 length: 14 residues. In DNA, the CDR3 is TGTACCGGCAGCTCGAACAGGGGTAATTCACCCCTCCACTTT. Translating gives CTGSSNRGNSPLHF.

V and J are TRBV20-1 and TRBJ1-3; no reliable D call. V was pared by 6 bases and J by 4 bases, with 13 bases between. Germline V gene lookup returns CDR1 DFQATT and CDR2 SNEGSKA (reference sequence). The CDR3 extends over 13 amino acids. The CDR3 here is CSAPVVPGNTIYF. The CDR3, as DNA: TGCAGTGCCCCGGTGGTTCCCGGAAACACCATATATTTT.

This clonotype was counted at least ten times. V is TRBV20-1 and J is TRBJ2-1; a weak D match, TRBD2 (7 bases). V lost 5 bases to trimming and J lost 4 bases, with 18 bases between them. CDR1 is DFQATT and CDR2 is SNEGSKA in the germline V gene (reference sequence). The CDR3 consists of 15 residues. CDR3 DNA: TGCAGTGCTCCGGGTGTCGAGGGGGGGTACAATGAGCAGTTCTTC. This encodes CSAPGVEGGYNEQFF.

This clonotype was counted many times. The J gene is TRBJ2-6, the V gene TRBV5-1, with a weak D call TRBD1 (5 bases). Germline V lookup: CDR1 SGHRS, CDR2 YFSETQ. This CDR3 has 13 amino acids. V lost 6 bases to trimming and J lost 4 bases, with 8 bases between them. Written as DNA, the CDR3 is TGCGCCAGCAAGGGGCTGGGGGCCAACGTCCTGACTTTC. This gives the protein CASKGLGANVLTF.